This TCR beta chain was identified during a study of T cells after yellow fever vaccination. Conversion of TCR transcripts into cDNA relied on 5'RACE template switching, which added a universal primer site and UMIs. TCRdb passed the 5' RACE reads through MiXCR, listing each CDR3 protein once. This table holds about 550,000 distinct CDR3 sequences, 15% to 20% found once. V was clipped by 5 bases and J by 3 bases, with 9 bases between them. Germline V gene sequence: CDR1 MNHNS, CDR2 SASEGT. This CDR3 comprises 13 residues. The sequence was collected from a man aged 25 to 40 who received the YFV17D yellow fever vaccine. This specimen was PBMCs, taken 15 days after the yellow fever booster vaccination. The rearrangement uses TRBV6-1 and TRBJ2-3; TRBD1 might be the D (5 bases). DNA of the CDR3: TGTGCCAGCAGTACCCCAGGGACAGATACGCAGTATTTT. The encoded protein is CASSTPGTDTQYF.